The 32 T cell receptor beta chains below come from one sample, sequenced in a study of sequential checkpoint blockade in melanoma. Libraries were prepared by immunoSEQ multiplex PCR; TCRdb keeps only in-frame clonotypes and omits some of them. Here the sample spans 20,000 or so clones, around 75% being singletons. Treatment meaning: randomized to nivolumab then ipilimumab (arm A) or the reverse (arm B). The material sequenced was CD8+ T cells sorted from blood (inferred from file names), taken from a patient given nivolumab and ipilimumab in sequence. These TCRs come from a human donor with melanoma.

V usage is TRBV6-1 and J usage is TRBJ2-1; 9 positions agree with TRBD1. The V gene end was trimmed by 3 bases and the J gene end by 4 bases; junction bases not matched to a gene: 4. This CDR3 has 15 residues. CDR1 and CDR2 from the germline V gene are MNHNS and SASEGT. CDR3 protein: CASSEGQGAYNEQFF. In DNA, the CDR3 is TGTGCCAGCAGTGAGGGACAGGGCGCGTACAATGAGCAGTTCTTC.

On this clone itself: The junction differs from germline at one of its ends, possibly a read error. The chain joins TRBV28 to TRBJ2-5, with 7 bases that match TRBD2. The tail of the sequence fits TRBJ2-7 better, so the J call may be wrong. CDR1 MDHEN and CDR2 SYDVKM come from the germline V gene. This CDR3 spans 13 amino acids. CDR3 in DNA: TGTGCCGGCAGTTTGACGGGAGGAGACGAGCAGTACTTC. Translated: CAGSLTGGDEQYF.

The chain employs TRBV19 and TRBJ1-1, with D hard to call. Germline V gene data show CDR1 as LNHDA and CDR2 as SQIVND (reference sequence). This CDR3 is 16 amino acids long. The V gene lost 5 bases and the J gene lost 0 bases, with 16 bases spanning the gap. CDR3 DNA: TGTGCCAGTAGTCCCCATTTGACACTTATGAACACTGAAGCTTTCTTT. Translated, it gives CASSPHLTLMNTEAFF.

V and J are TRBV10-2 and TRBJ2-7; possible D gene TRBD2, 5 bases. The CDR3 loop spans 14 amino acids. Germline CDR1 is WSHSY and CDR2 is SAAADI. V was pared by 3 bases and J by 0 bases, with 9 bases between. The chain's CDR3 is CASSELGNSYEQYF. Here the CDR3 DNA reads TGCGCCAGCAGTGAACTAGGGAACTCCTACGAGCAGTACTTC.

The V gene is TRBV6-5, the J gene TRBJ2-1, with TRBD2 identical over 9 bases. Germline loops: CDR1 MNHEY, CDR2 SVGAGI. CDR3 length: 15 amino acids. The trim removed 0 bases at V and 5 bases at J, leaving 2 bases unmatched. The CDR3 nucleotides are TGTGCCAGCAGTTACTCCAGCGGGGGGAACAATGAGCAGTTCTTC. Its translation: CASSYSSGGNNEQFF.

This clone was recorded once. The CDR3 sequence: CASGVRLAIGELFF. The CDR3, as DNA: TGTGCCAGCGGCGTACGACTAGCGATCGGGGAGCTGTTTTTT. The chain employs TRBV28 and TRBJ2-2; TRBD2 matches 8 bases. Germline trimming cut 8 bases from V and 7 bases from J; bases unmatched to any gene: 9. Germline CDR1 is MDHEN and CDR2 is SYDVKM. The CDR3 length is 14 residues.

This clone is labeled medium-sized. The genes are TRBV6-6 and TRBJ1-2; D not certain. Germline-derived CDR1 and CDR2 are MNHNY and SVGAGI (reference sequence). Trimming shortened V by 0 bases and J by 4 bases, and 9 bases separated the two germline ends. The CDR3 has 14 amino acids. The CDR3 region is CASSYSREAYGYTF. The CDR3 DNA reads as TGTGCCAGCAGTTACTCCCGGGAGGCCTATGGCTACACCTTC.

The chain combines TRBV10-2 with TRBJ2-2, with 12 bases fitting TRBD2. The trim removed 6 bases at V and 3 bases at J, leaving 8 bases unmatched. The CDR3 consists of 17 residues. The germline CDR1 and CDR2 sequences are WSHSY and SAAADI. The CDR3 loop is CASRQRLAGEYTGELFF. In nucleotides, the CDR3 is TGCGCCAGCAGGCAAAGACTAGCGGGAGAGTACACCGGGGAGCTGTTTTTT.

The CDR3 coding sequence is TGTGCCAGCGGGGGACAGGGCAAGCAAGAGACCCAGTACTTC. Encoded protein: CASGGQGKQETQYF. The V call is TRBV27, the J call TRBJ2-5; 9 bases agree with TRBD1. The junction had 6 bases not matched to a gene; V was cut back by 8 bases and J by 2 bases. Germline CDR1 and CDR2: MNHEY and SMNVEV (reference sequence). The CDR3 is made up of 14 amino acids.

V gene TRBV7-8 combines with J gene TRBJ2-7, with TRBD1 matching over 7 bases. Germline values: CDR1 SGHVS, CDR2 FQNEAQ. After removal of 5 bases from V and 6 bases from J, the junction contained 10 bases not matched to a gene. This CDR3 comprises 14 residues. CDR3 in DNA: TGTGCCAGCAGCCTGCGACAGGGCTTCTCCGAGCAGTACTTC. Amino acids: CASSLRQGFSEQYF.

This chain uses TRBV9 with TRBJ1-3, with 7 bases lining up with TRBD1. Trimming cost V 4 bases and J 2 bases; bases outside gene matches: 12. Germline V lookup: CDR1 SGDLS, CDR2 YYNGEE. The length of the CDR3 is 17 residues. CDR3 residues: CASSPQGRGEAGNTIYF. The CDR3, as DNA: TGTGCCAGCAGCCCTCAGGGCAGGGGGGAAGCTGGAAACACCATATATTTT.

V is TRBV28 and J is TRBJ1-2; possible D gene TRBD1, 5 bases. V lost 6 bases and J 2 bases, leaving 19 bases between the germline ends. Germline CDR1 reads MDHEN; CDR2 reads SYDVKM. The CDR3 length is 16 residues. In DNA, the CDR3 is TGTGCCAGCAGCTTCGGTAGGGGCGGGGAGAACTATGGCTACACCTTC. Its protein product is CASSFGRGGENYGYTF.

The chain combines TRBV7-6 with TRBJ2-2; D may be TRBD1 (5 bases). Germline CDR1 SGHVS, CDR2 FNYEAQ. The CDR3 totals 16 residues. With 1 base removed from V and 3 bases from J, the gap between germline ends came to 12 bases. As DNA, the CDR3 is TGTGCCAGCAGCTTAGGAGTAGTAGGGGACACCGGGGAGCTGTTTTTT. It specifies CASSLGVVGDTGELFF. Combining the CDR3 with reference TRBV7-6 and TRBJ2-2 gives the whole variable domain GAGVSQSPRYKVTKRGQDVALRCDPISGHVSLYWYRQALGQGPEFLTYFNYEAQQDKSGLPNDRFSAERPEGSISTLTIQRTEQRDSAMYRCASSLGVVGDTGELFFGEGSRLTVL.

The chain uses TRBV23-1 and TRBJ1-2, with 7 bases that match TRBD1. TRBV23-1 is sorted into the ORF group, with uncertain function. V shed 9 bases, J shed 7 bases, and the junction held 14 bases outside the gene matches. The CDR3 loop spans 14 amino acids. CDR3 sequence reads: CASLGGNTLGGYTF. The CDR3 DNA reads TGCGCCAGTCTAGGGGGCAACACCCTCGGTGGCTACACCTTC.

The V gene is TRBV7-2, the J gene TRBJ1-5; 8 positions agree with TRBD1. J gave up 1 base and V 5 bases, and 4 bases lay outside the gene matches. The CDR3 runs 15 residues. Germline V CDR1 and CDR2: SGHTA, FQGNSA. CDR3 residues: CASSAGGGSNQPQHF. The DNA for the CDR3 is TGTGCCAGCAGCGCAGGGGGCGGGAGCAATCAGCCCCAGCATTTT.

This clone was observed a handful of times. The genes are TRBV6-5 and TRBJ2-3, with D possibly matching TRBD1 (6 bases). This CDR3 comprises 16 residues. V was shortened by 4 bases and J by 0 bases, with 14 bases between the two germline ends. CDR1 and CDR2 (germline): MNHEY, SVGAGI. CDR3 bases: TGTGCCAGCAGTTCCCCCGGGACAATTAGCACAGATACGCAGTATTTT. It codes for CASSSPGTISTDTQYF.

The rearrangement uses TRBV4-2 and TRBJ1-5; D gene uncertain. Between the trimmed V and J ends, which lost 1 base and 3 bases, there was a span of 10 bases. This CDR3 contains 15 residues. Per germline, CDR1 LGHNA and CDR2 YNFKEQ. This chain's CDR3 is CASSQVAGNNQPQHF. The CDR3, as DNA: TGTGCCAGCAGCCAAGTCGCGGGAAACAATCAGCCCCAGCATTTT.

The chain recombines TRBV7-9 with TRBJ2-1; TRBD1 aligns across 10 bases. The trim removed 4 bases at V and 3 bases at J, leaving 3 bases unmatched. Germline lookup yields CDR1 SEHNR and CDR2 FQNEAQ (reference sequence). This CDR3 region has 15 residues. This chain's CDR3 is CASSSGTGVYNEQFF. The CDR3 DNA is TGTGCCAGCAGCTCCGGGACAGGGGTCTACAATGAGCAGTTCTTC.

The CDR3 region has the DNA TGCGCCAGCAGCCAAGACAGGTTCTCGGCCCATGAGCAGTTCTTC. Residues: CASSQDRFSAHEQFF. The chain couples TRBV4-3 to TRBJ2-1; D is ambiguous. V lost 0 bases to trimming and J lost 8 bases, with 14 bases between them. CDR1 and CDR2 (germline): LGHNA, YSLEER. There are 15 residues in the CDR3.

The genes are TRBV4-1 and TRBJ2-1; maybe TRBD1 (7 bases). In germline, CDR1 is MGHRA, CDR2 YSYEKL. The CDR3 sequence is 16 residues long. V gave up 0 bases and J gave up 8 bases, with 17 bases separating them. The CDR3 region has the DNA TGCGCCAGCAGCCAAGAACCAGGGGGGCGGTTCGATGAGCAGTTCTTC. This codes for CASSQEPGGRFDEQFF.

The chain joins TRBV7-9 to TRBJ2-3; 7 bases agree with TRBD1. Unmatched junction bases numbered 13, after V lost 2 bases and J lost 5 bases. Germline V gives CDR1 SEHNR, CDR2 FQNEAQ (reference sequence). CDR3 length: 17 amino acids. CDR3 loop: CASSLFGPERGRDTQYF. In DNA form, the CDR3 reads TGTGCCAGCAGCTTATTCGGGCCGGAGAGGGGGCGAGATACGCAGTATTTT. Looking up the rest from reference TRBV7-9 and TRBJ2-3 gives the full variable domain: DTGVSQNPRHKITKRGQNVTFRCDPISEHNRLYWYRQTLGQGPEFLTYFQNEAQLEKSRLLSDRFSAERPKGSFSTLEIQRTEQGDSAMYLCASSLFGPERGRDTQYFGPGTRLTVL.

The chain joins TRBV6-5 to TRBJ2-1, with 9 bases fitting TRBD2. The V gene's germline CDR1 is MNHEY and CDR2 SVGAGI. Trimming removed 4 bases from V and 0 bases from J; junction bases left unmatched: 4. The CDR3 has 16 residues. DNA of the CDR3: TGTGCCAGCAGTTGGACTAGCGCGAGCTCCTACAATGAGCAGTTCTTC. Encoded protein: CASSWTSASSYNEQFF.

A few counts support this clone. This chain connects TRBV7-3 to TRBJ2-5; 12 nucleotides match TRBD1. The J call may be incorrect, as the DNA end agrees better with TRBJ2-7. The CDR3 loop spans 15 amino acids. Germline assignment: CDR1 SGHTA and CDR2 FQGTGA. The CDR3 is CASSFGTGGTYEQYF. The CDR3 region has the DNA TGTGCCAGCAGCTTCGGGACAGGGGGCACCTACGAGCAGTACTTC.

The chain combines TRBV4-1 with TRBJ2-7; TRBD2 agrees at 10 bases. The CDR3 totals 15 residues. With V trimmed by 9 bases and J by 0 bases, 8 bases remained unmatched. Looked up from germline, CDR1 is MGHRA and CDR2 is YSYEKL. CDR3 loop: CARHGTSDSSYEQYF. The DNA of the CDR3 is TGCGCCAGACATGGGACTAGCGACAGCTCCTACGAGCAGTACTTC.

The J gene is TRBJ1-1, the V gene TRBV27; unclear D gene. Trimming cost V 2 bases and J 8 bases, with 12 bases left between them. Germline CDR1 is MNHEY and CDR2 is SMNVEV (reference sequence). The CDR3 sequence is 13 residues long. This CDR3 is CASSLGPLDEAFF. In DNA, the CDR3 is TGTGCCAGCAGTTTAGGCCCTCTAGACGAAGCTTTCTTT.

The rearrangement uses TRBV5-6 and TRBJ2-5; 9 bases align to TRBD1. The CDR3 contains 16 residues. V trimming: 4 bases; J trimming: 5 bases; junction bases outside the gene matches: 12. Per germline, CDR1 SGHDT and CDR2 YYEEEE. CDR3 residues: CASSHPGTGRLETQYF. The CDR3 nucleotides are TGTGCCAGCAGCCACCCCGGGACAGGGAGGTTGGAGACCCAGTACTTC.

The chain carries TRBV7-8 and TRBJ1-2; the match to TRBD1 covers 9 bases. This CDR3 has 15 residues. V lost 5 bases to trimming and J lost 5 bases; unmatched junction nucleotides: 9. Germline values: CDR1 SGHVS, CDR2 FQNEAQ. The CDR3 sequence is CASSPDRGRGYGYTF. The DNA of the CDR3 is TGTGCCAGCAGCCCCGACAGGGGGAGAGGGTATGGCTACACCTTC.

This chain joins TRBV6-4 and TRBJ1-2, with TRBD1 matching over 7 bases. The CDR3 spans 15 residues. CDR1 is MRHNA, CDR2 SNTAGT, per germline. Trimming removed 5 bases from V and 7 bases from J; junction bases left unmatched: 13. CDR3 protein: CASSTRTGRAAGYTF. The CDR3 coding sequence is TGTGCCAGCAGTACCAGGACAGGAAGGGCGGCTGGCTACACCTTC.

In its sample, this clone was seen once. The chain couples TRBV19 to TRBJ1-2; no clear D gene. The V end was cut by 3 bases, the J end by 6 bases, with 14 bases between. CDR1 LNHDA and CDR2 SQIVND come from the germline V gene (reference sequence). The CDR3 runs 14 residues. In DNA form, the CDR3 reads TGTGCCAGTAGTATGAGCGGCTTCTCCGATGGCTACACCTTC. Translating gives CASSMSGFSDGYTF. Combining the CDR3 with reference TRBV19 and TRBJ1-2 gives the whole variable domain DGGITQSPKYLFRKEGQNVTLSCEQNLNHDAMYWYRQDPGQGLRLIYYSQIVNDFQKGDIAEGYSVSREKKESFPLTVTSAQKNPTAFYLCASSMSGFSDGYTFGSGTRLTVV.

This chain connects TRBV29-1 to TRBJ1-2; D unresolved. Trimming took off 0 bases at V and 8 bases at J, with 13 bases between the two ends. CDR3 length: 13 amino acids. Germline CDR1 and CDR2: SQVTM and ANQGSEA. The CDR3 DNA sequence: TGCAGCGTTGAAGATCCGAGCTCGGAGGGCTACACCTTC. Protein sequence: CSVEDPSSEGYTF.

This clone has only a few counts. V and J are TRBV6-6 and TRBJ1-2; TRBD1 matches 7 bases. The CDR3 totals 14 residues. Germline trimming cut 6 bases from V and 2 bases from J; bases unmatched to any gene: 6. The germline CDR1 and CDR2 sequences are MNHNY and SVGAGI (reference sequence). The CDR3 DNA reads TGTGCCAGCAGCCCTACAGGGGAAAACTATGGCTACACCTTC. Its protein is CASSPTGENYGYTF.

The gene calls are TRBV4-2 and TRBJ1-2, with TRBD1 as a possible D gene (6 bases). This CDR3 spans 16 amino acids. CDR1 and CDR2 from the germline V gene are LGHNA and YNFKEQ. V lost 3 bases, J lost 1 base, and 15 bases lay in between. Written as DNA, the CDR3 is TGTGCCAGCAGCCATCGCCAGGGGAAAGATAACTATGGCTACACCTTC. Amino acids: CASSHRQGKDNYGYTF.